The clone carrying this TCR beta chain was recorded a few times. What it binds is not known. The sample comes from a study of CD8 T cells in ankylosing spondylitis. TCRdb re-analysed the 5' RACE reads in MiXCR, keeping a single row per CDR3 protein. The sample includes hundreds of thousands of distinct CDR3 sequences, about 13% of them seen just once. Points from the study as a whole: It appeared that ankylosing spondylitis blood was characterized by a TCR beta motif of under ten highly homologous variants. Researchers reportedly found disease-linked clones significantly enriched in matched ankylosing spondylitis synovial fluid.

The germline gives CDR1 SGHTA, CDR2 FQGNSA. CDR3 size: 14 residues. V lost 4 bases, J lost 4 bases, and 6 bases stayed unmatched. The sequence was collected from a male donor with ankylosing spondylitis. The sample taken for sequencing was blood, either unsorted or a sorted T cell fraction (not recorded which). The V and J genes are TRBV7-2 and TRBJ2-7; TRBD1 matches 8 bases. In DNA form, the CDR3 reads TGTGCCAGCAGCTCGCCGGGACAGGCGTACGAGCAGTACTTC. As protein: CASSSPGQAYEQYF.